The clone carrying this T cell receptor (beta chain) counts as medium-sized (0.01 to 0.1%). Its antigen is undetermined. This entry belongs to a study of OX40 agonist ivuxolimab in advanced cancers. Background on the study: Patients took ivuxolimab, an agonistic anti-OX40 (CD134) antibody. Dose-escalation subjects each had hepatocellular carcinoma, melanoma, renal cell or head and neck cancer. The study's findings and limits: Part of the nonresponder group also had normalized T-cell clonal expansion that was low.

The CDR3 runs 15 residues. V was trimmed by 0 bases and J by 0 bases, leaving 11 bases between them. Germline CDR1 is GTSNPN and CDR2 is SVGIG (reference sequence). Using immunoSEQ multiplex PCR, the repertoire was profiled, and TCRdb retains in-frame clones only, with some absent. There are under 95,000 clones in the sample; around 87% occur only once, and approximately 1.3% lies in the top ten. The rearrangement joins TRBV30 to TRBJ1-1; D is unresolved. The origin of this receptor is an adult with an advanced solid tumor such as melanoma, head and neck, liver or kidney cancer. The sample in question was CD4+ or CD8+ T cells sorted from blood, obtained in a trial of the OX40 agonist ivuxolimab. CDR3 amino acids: CAWSVGSSMNTEAFF. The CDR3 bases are TGTGCCTGGAGTGTCGGAAGCAGCATGAACACTGAAGCTTTCTTT.